The clone carrying this T cell receptor beta chain was detected only a few times. Its specificity is not known. Germline CDR1 is SGHTA and CDR2 is FQGNSA. Unmatched junction bases numbered 4, after V lost 5 bases and J lost 1 base. This CDR3 contains 16 residues. This record comes from a study of T-cell memory formation after mild COVID-19. Study-wide points: Some SARS-CoV-2-responding clones were already detected in memory before infection. While clones contracting from day 15 to 85 were balanced between CD4 and CD8, later expanders leaned CD4+. For second-wave clones that peaked at day 37, SARS-CoV-2 specificity went unverified.

TCRdb used MiXCR to reprocess the 5' RACE reads, holding one entry per CDR3 protein. The sample holds 200,000 or so distinct CDR3 sequences, approximately 16% seen once. The material sequenced was PBMCs or a T cell subset sorted from them (not recorded which). This TCR derives from an adult woman who had mild COVID-19 (a few samples of this study predate the infection). Cell type and time point are not known. The chain is built from TRBV7-2 and TRBJ2-6, with 8 positions matching TRBD2. The CDR3 coding sequence is TGTGCCAGCAGCCCCGGGGGGGTTTCTGGGGCCAACGTCCTGACTTTC. Protein: CASSPGGVSGANVLTF.